The 11 T cell receptor beta chains reported below all come from one sample, sequenced in a study of cytomegalovirus exposure and HLA in healthy donors. Amplification used 60 Vbeta primers and 13 Jbeta primers. The protocol was immunoSEQ multiplex PCR, while the TCRdb copy is restricted to in-frame clones and leaves out a portion. The profile shows 190,000 or so clones, about 79% of them singletons. The sample consisted of PBMCs. These receptors were taken from a boy aged 2 to 10 in good health and CMV-seronegative.

The chain carries TRBV6-5 and TRBJ2-1; possibly TRBD2 for D (5 bases). The CDR3 totals 12 residues. Germline loops: CDR1 MNHEY, CDR2 SVGAGI. Between the trimmed V and J ends, which lost 2 bases and 9 bases, there was a span of 8 bases. CDR3 in amino acids: CASSYNGVEQFF. As DNA, the CDR3 is TGTGCCAGCAGTTACAACGGGGTTGAGCAGTTCTTC.

This clone is a singleton in its sample. The chain is built from TRBV5-1 and TRBJ1-5; unclear D gene. This CDR3 contains 15 residues. Trimming cost V 0 bases and J 0 bases, with 7 bases left between them. The germline V gene encodes CDR1 SGHRS and CDR2 YFSETQ. The CDR3: CASSLGPNSNQPQHF. The CDR3 nucleotides are TGCGCCAGCAGCTTGGGTCCTAATAGCAATCAGCCCCAGCATTTT.

The CDR3 region has the DNA TGTGCCAGCAGTTACTTAACAGGAACCTACGAGCAGTACTTC. This translates into CASSYLTGTYEQYF. The V call is TRBV6-6, the J call TRBJ2-7; the D gene is possibly TRBD1 (5 bases). Trimming cost V 1 base and J 2 bases, with 9 bases left between them. Germline V gene sequence: CDR1 MNHNY, CDR2 SVGAGI (reference sequence). The CDR3 covers 14 residues.

Only one count was recorded for this clone. This rearrangement joins TRBV7-9 to TRBJ1-2; TRBD1 agrees at 9 bases. The CDR3 has 15 amino acids. V dropped 6 bases and J dropped 3; count of bases not matched to a gene: 8. Germline V gene lookup returns CDR1 SEHNR and CDR2 FQNEAQ (reference sequence). This CDR3 is CASRLRDREDYGYTF. The CDR3 nucleotides read TGTGCCAGCAGACTCCGGGACAGGGAGGACTATGGCTACACCTTC.

This clone was picked up a small number of times. The CDR3 region is CASSTTGQRPTGELFF. CDR3 bases: TGTGCCAGCAGCACCACAGGGCAAAGACCCACCGGGGAGCTGTTTTTT. V gene TRBV5-4 combines with J gene TRBJ2-2; weak D call: TRBD1 (6 bases). The CDR3 covers 16 residues. The germline V gene encodes CDR1 SGHNT and CDR2 YYREEE (reference sequence). Trimming left V 4 bases short and J 4 bases short, with 17 bases between.

The chain uses TRBV4-3 and TRBJ1-3; 7 bases align to TRBD1. Trimming at V came to 0 bases and at J to 1 base, leaving 9 bases not matched to a gene. The CDR3 runs to 18 residues. The germline V gene encodes CDR1 LGHNA and CDR2 YSLEER. CDR3: CASSQDRATGSSGNTIYF. CDR3 DNA: TGCGCCAGCAGCCAAGACAGAGCGACAGGGTCTTCTGGAAACACCATATATTTT.

In its sample, this clone was seen once. The chain couples TRBV9 to TRBJ2-5; maybe TRBD1 (5 bases). Trimming removed 0 bases from V and 5 bases from J, with 14 bases in between. In germline, CDR1 is SGDLS, CDR2 YYNGEE. The CDR3 has 15 amino acids. The CDR3 here is CASSVGVVRVETQYF. As DNA, the CDR3 is TGTGCCAGCAGCGTAGGAGTGGTCAGGGTGGAGACCCAGTACTTC. The full variable domain, in which reference TRBV9 and TRBJ2-5 provide the parts outside the CDR3, is DSGVTQTPKHLITATGQRVTLRCSPRSGDLSVYWYQQSLDQGLQFLIQYYNGEERAKGNILERFSAQQFPDLHSELNLSSLELGDSALYFCASSVGVVRVETQYFGPGTRLLVL.

V and J are TRBV6-6 and TRBJ2-7; tentatively, D is TRBD2 (6 bases). Germline V gene sequence: CDR1 MNHNY, CDR2 SVGAGI (reference sequence). The length of the CDR3 is 13 residues. Trimming removed 6 bases at V and 3 bases at J, with 12 bases between. The CDR3 protein is CASRERLDYEQYF. Written as DNA, the CDR3 is TGTGCCAGCAGAGAGAGACTAGACTACGAGCAGTACTTC.

J is TRBJ1-2 and V is TRBV21-1. TRBV21-1 is tagged as a pseudogene. The length of the CDR3 is 13 residues. The CDR3 is CASSKVGGYGYTF. The CDR3 DNA reads TGTGCCAGCAGCAAAGTTGGAGGGTATGGCTACACCTTC.

The chain recombines TRBV9 with TRBJ2-2; D is possibly TRBD2 (5 bases). Germline V gene lookup returns CDR1 SGDLS and CDR2 YYNGEE. The CDR3 consists of 16 residues. V lost 4 bases and J 5 bases, leaving 18 bases between the germline ends. CDR3 DNA sequence: TGTGCCAGCAGCACCCGGCGCCACGGCGGGACCGGGGAGCTGTTTTTT. Its translation is CASSTRRHGGTGELFF. The full variable domain, rest sourced from reference TRBV9 and TRBJ2-2, is DSGVTQTPKHLITATGQRVTLRCSPRSGDLSVYWYQQSLDQGLQFLIQYYNGEERAKGNILERFSAQQFPDLHSELNLSSLELGDSALYFCASSTRRHGGTGELFFGEGSRLTVL.

The genes are TRBV6-1 and TRBJ2-7; D is possibly TRBD2 (7 bases). The CDR3 totals 15 residues. The V end was cut by 3 bases, the J end by 3 bases, with 15 bases between. Germline V CDR1 and CDR2: MNHNS, SASEGT. The CDR3 coding sequence is TGTGCCAGCAGTGATGGGGGGGCTATCGTCTACGAGCAGTACTTC. Residues: CASSDGGAIVYEQYF.